Listed below are T cell receptor beta chains from one sample, sequenced in a study of blood T cell repertoires in COVID-19. Libraries were prepared by immunoSEQ multiplex PCR; TCRdb keeps only in-frame clonotypes and omits some of them. Of hundreds of thousands of clones in the sample, around 85% were seen once. Material for sequencing was peripheral blood. The source of these receptors is a human donor in a cohort sampled during active COVID-19. Each CDR3 is given with its conserved first and last residue. A D gene is named only where the DNA matches it firmly. Only some rows state a clone size, as once, few, many or a class for expanded clones.

D gene	V gene	clone size	J gene	CDR3 protein	CDR3 DNA
-	TRBV23-1	-	TRBJ1-5	CASSQIGRRQPQHF	TGCGCCAGCAGTCAAATTGGCAGGCGCCAGCCCCAGCATTTT
-	TRBV19	-	TRBJ1-2	CASTGTSNYGYTF	TGTGCCAGCACCGGGACATCTAACTATGGCTACACCTTC
TRBD2	TRBV5-1	-	TRBJ2-3	CASSLERLAPDTQYF	TGCGCCAGCAGCTTGGAGCGACTAGCGCCAGATACGCAGTATTTT
TRBD1	TRBV18	once	TRBJ2-7	CASSTGTGSYEQYF	TGTGCCAGCTCGACCGGGACAGGGTCATACGAGCAGTACTTC
TRBD1	TRBV19	-	TRBJ1-6	CASSMDRGDNSPLHF	TGTGCCAGTAGTATGGACAGGGGAGATAATTCACCCCTCCACTTT
-	TRBV3-1/TRBV3-2	-	TRBJ1-2	CASSLNHINYGYTF	TGTGCCAGCAGTCTTAATCACATTAACTATGGCTACACCTTC
TRBD2	TRBV5-1	-	TRBJ2-5	CATGSGEGETQYF	TGCGCCACCGGAAGCGGGGAGGGGGAGACCCAGTACTTC
TRBD2	TRBV28	-	TRBJ2-1	CASSLYWGGSVMDFGSYNEQFF	TGTGCCAGCAGTTTATATTGGGGGGGGTCTGTAATGGACTTTGGCTCCTACAATGAGCAGTTCTTC
TRBD1	TRBV7-9	-	TRBJ2-1	CASSTGTGYNEQFF	TGTGCCAGCAGCACCGGGACAGGATACAATGAGCAGTTCTTC
TRBD1	TRBV2	-	TRBJ2-6	CASRKSGQGNSGANVLTF	TGTGCCAGCAGAAAATCGGGACAGGGAAACTCTGGGGCCAACGTCCTGACTTTC
TRBD2	TRBV4-2	-	TRBJ2-5	CASSHDPSGGSQETQYF	TGTGCCAGCAGCCATGATCCTAGCGGGGGGTCACAAGAGACCCAGTACTTC
TRBD1	TRBV5-5	-	TRBJ1-2	CASSFDQPGTGSGGYTF	TGTGCCAGCAGTTTTGACCAACCTGGGACAGGGAGTGGTGGCTACACCTTC
-	TRBV6-6	-	TRBJ2-7	CASGQASSYEQYF	TGTGCCAGTGGGCAGGCCAGCTCCTACGAGCAGTACTTC
-	TRBV10-3	-	TRBJ1-1	CAISEEAGKNTEAFF	TGTGCCATCAGTGAGGAGGCAGGGAAAAACACTGAAGCTTTCTTT
TRBD1	TRBV6-5	-	TRBJ1-6	CASSYSGTGISPLHF	TGTGCCAGCAGTTATTCCGGGACAGGGATCTCACCCCTCCACTTT
-	TRBV12-3/TRBV12-4	once	TRBJ1-1	CASSLAGGTEAFF	TGTGCCAGCAGTTTGGCGGGGGGCACTGAAGCTTTCTTT
-	TRBV5-4	-	TRBJ2-6	CASRRESAAGANVLTF	TGTGCCAGCAGACGAGAAAGTGCCGCTGGGGCCAACGTCCTGACTTTC
-	TRBV7-9	-	TRBJ1-4	CASSLRGFEKLFF	TGTGCCAGCAGCTTAAGGGGGTTTGAAAAACTGTTTTTT
-	TRBV2	-	TRBJ2-3	CASSEISLYNTDTQYF	TGTGCCAGCAGTGAGATTAGCCTATACAACACAGATACGCAGTATTTT
-	TRBV5-1	-	TRBJ2-1	CASMAGRGNEQFF	TGCGCCAGCATGGCAGGGCGTGGGAATGAGCAGTTCTTC
TRBD1	TRBV25-1	-	TRBJ1-3	CASSGGTGGWNTIYF	TGTGCCAGCAGTGGGGGGACAGGGGGCTGGAACACCATATATTTT
-	TRBV5-4	-	TRBJ2-5	CASSLDQGWETQYF	TGTGCCAGCAGCTTAGACCAGGGTTGGGAGACCCAGTACTTC
TRBD1	TRBV5-1	-	TRBJ1-1	CASGVGQGRTEAFF	TGCGCCAGTGGAGTGGGACAGGGGAGGACTGAAGCTTTCTTT
TRBD2	TRBV19	-	TRBJ2-7	CASSIEAGGAYEQYF	TGTGCCAGTAGTATAGAGGCGGGGGGCGCCTACGAGCAGTACTTC
-	TRBV5-5	-	TRBJ2-3	CASKPSGTDTQYF	TGTGCCAGCAAACCATCGGGCACAGATACGCAGTATTTT
-	TRBV7-2	-	TRBJ1-5	CASSPIGGEQPQHF	TGTGCCAGCAGCCCCATCGGGGGGGAGCAGCCCCAGCATTTT
-	TRBV21-1	-	TRBJ1-4	CASSSPGPRYRKLFF	TGTGCCAGCAGCTCCCCTGGGCCCCGGTATAGAAAACTGTTTTTT
TRBD1	TRBV13	-	TRBJ2-7	CASSGRDRGFYEQYF	TGTGCCAGCAGCGGCCGGGACAGGGGTTTCTACGAGCAGTACTTC
TRBD1	TRBV29-1	-	TRBJ1-2	CSVSGTGSDYTF	TGCAGCGTCTCCGGGACAGGGAGTGACTACACCTTC
-	TRBV7-9	-	TRBJ1-2	CASSPTGSNYGYTF	TGTGCCAGCAGCCCGACGGGAAGTAACTATGGCTACACCTTC
-	TRBV11-2	once	TRBJ1-2	CASTLSGGYYGYTF	TGTGCCAGCACCCTGTCTGGGGGCTACTATGGCTACACCTTC